This T cell receptor beta chain was captured by sequencing in a study of CD8 T cells in ankylosing spondylitis. In making TCR beta libraries, quantitative 5'-RACE with molecular barcodes was used. TCRdb itself ran the 5' RACE reads through MiXCR, one entry per CDR3 protein. The table lists roughly 100,000 distinct CDR3 sequences, under 30% of them singletons. This clonotype was seen at least ten times. Germline V gene sequence: CDR1 SGHTA, CDR2 FQGNSA. CDR3 length: 15 amino acids. V gave up 7 bases and J gave up 7 bases; unmatched junction bases: 13. The chain has TRBV7-2 and TRBJ2-1; 7 bases line up with TRBD2. The receptor was derived from a male donor with ankylosing spondylitis. The sequenced sample consisted of synovial fluid, either unsorted or a sorted T cell fraction (not recorded which). The CDR3 DNA is TGTGCCAGCACCAGAGGAAGCGGGATCATAAATGAGCAGTTCTTC. As protein: CASTRGSGIINEQFF.